This T cell receptor (beta chain) is from a study of cytomegalovirus exposure and HLA in healthy donors. The study, taken as a whole, reports: Both high specificity and high sensitivity reportedly marked the classifier's diagnosis of cytomegalovirus status. Cytomegalovirus-associated status was assigned to some 160 TCR beta chains. For most TCR sequences rarity was the rule, although some public TCRs occurred in many donors.

This clone has just one count. Antigen specificity is unknown. Data came from immunoSEQ multiplex PCR; TCRdb stores just in-frame clones and leaves some out. The sample lists tens of thousands of clones, roughly 83% occurring once. This sequence originates from a woman under 30 in good health and CMV-seropositive. The sequencing sample was made of PBMCs.

The CDR3 loop reads CASSLPGNIQYF. In DNA, the CDR3 is TGTGCCAGCAGCCTCCCGGGAAACATTCAGTACTTC. V and J are TRBV7-2 and TRBJ2-4; no firm D call. This CDR3 comprises 12 residues. Germline CDR1 SGHTA, CDR2 FQGNSA. The V end lost 5 bases, the J end lost 6 bases, and 8 bases lay between the germline ends. The whole variable domain, remainder taken from reference TRBV7-2 and TRBJ2-4, is GAGVSQSPSNKVTEKGKDVELRCDPISGHTALYWYRQSLGQGLEFLIYFQGNSAPDKSGLPSDRFSAERTGGSVSTLTIQRTQQEDSAVYLCASSLPGNIQYFGAGTRLSVL.